This is a list of T cell receptor beta chains from one sample in a study of T cell responses to AZD1222 COVID-19 vaccine. Only in-frame clones appear in the TCRdb table, and some are missing; sequencing was by immunoSEQ multiplex PCR. The sample contains some 40,000 clones, around 82% of which appear only once. The sample here was peripheral blood, taken on day 0 of AZD1222 vaccination. These receptors were obtained from an adult in good health. Each CDR3 is given with its conserved first and last residue. D genes are given only for firm matches. Not all rows give a size; the values are once, few, many and, for expanded clones, a class.

j_call,clone_size,d_call,cdr3_length,v_call,cdr3_aa,cdr3_nt
TRBJ1-6,.,.,13,TRBV12-5,CAKVDPNNSPLHF,TGTGCTAAGGTTGACCCAAATAATTCACCCCTCCACTTT
TRBJ1-4,.,TRBD1,15,TRBV5-4,CASRSGGQTNEKLFF,TGTGCCAGCAGATCAGGGGGCCAGACTAATGAAAAACTGTTTTTT
TRBJ1-2,.,TRBD1,14,TRBV4-1,CASSRDRGPYGYTF,TGCGCCAGCAGCCGAGACAGGGGGCCTTATGGCTACACCTTC
TRBJ2-7,once,TRBD2,14,TRBV7-2,CASSPSGGPYEQYF,TGTGCCAGCAGCCCTAGCGGGGGACCCTACGAGCAGTACTTC
TRBJ1-5,once,.,14,TRBV5-5,CASSPYGSTQPQHF,TGTGCCAGCAGCCCGTACGGCAGCACTCAGCCCCAGCATTTT
TRBJ1-6,.,TRBD1,15,TRBV5-1,CASSRQGASNSPLHF,TGCGCCAGCAGCCGACAGGGGGCCAGCAATTCACCCCTCCACTTT
TRBJ2-7,.,TRBD1,16,TRBV6-1,CASSEAPVTGVYEQYF,TGTGCCAGCAGTGAAGCGCCTGTGACAGGGGTCTACGAGCAGTACTTC
TRBJ1-6,.,.,13,TRBV3-1/TRBV3-2,CASSQGDNSPLHF,TGTGCCAGCAGCCAGGGGGACAATTCACCCCTCCACTTT
TRBJ2-7,.,.,16,TRBV5-6,CASSSYDGGFGYEQYF,TGTGCCAGCAGCTCCTATGACGGAGGGTTCGGGTACGAGCAGTACTTC
TRBJ1-1,.,TRBD1,12,TRBV29-1,CSATGRGTEAFF,TGCAGCGCGACAGGGCGAGGCACTGAAGCTTTCTTT
TRBJ2-1,.,.,15,TRBV7-9,CASTKDVAGYNEQFF,TGTGCCAGCACCAAAGATGTGGCAGGGTACAATGAGCAGTTCTTC
TRBJ2-6,once,.,18,TRBV3-1/TRBV3-2,CASSQEMEPYSGANVLTF,TGTGCCAGCAGCCAAGAGATGGAGCCCTACTCTGGGGCCAACGTCCTGACTTTC
TRBJ2-7,.,TRBD1,15,TRBV6-5,CASRPRTGDTYEQYF,TGTGCCAGCAGGCCCCGGACAGGGGATACCTACGAGCAGTACTTC
TRBJ2-1,few,TRBD2,17,TRBV7-8,CASSMISGGWSYNEQFF,TGTGCCAGCAGCATGATTAGCGGGGGGTGGTCCTACAATGAGCAGTTCTTC
TRBJ2-5,.,.,12,TRBV10-1,CASPPPRETQYF,TGCGCCAGCCCTCCCCCGAGAGAGACCCAGTACTTC
TRBJ2-5,once,.,16,TRBV25-1,CASSHSRGSGRETQYF,TGTGCCAGCAGTCACTCCCGGGGGTCAGGGAGGGAGACCCAGTACTTC
TRBJ1-1,.,TRBD1,14,TRBV2,CASSEGQGGFEAFF,TGTGCCAGCAGTGAAGGGCAGGGGGGCTTTGAAGCTTTCTTT
TRBJ2-5,.,.,15,TRBV7-6,CASSPTTQPQETQYF,TGTGCCAGCAGCCCGACCACCCAACCGCAAGAGACCCAGTACTTC
TRBJ2-7,.,TRBD1,15,TRBV10-1,CASSSGQGINYEQYF,TGCGCCAGCAGCTCCGGACAGGGGATAAACTACGAGCAGTACTTC
TRBJ2-3,few,.,16,TRBV6-1,CASSENTPGDTDTQYF,TGTGCCAGCAGTGAAAACACTCCTGGAGACACAGATACGCAGTATTTT